The source of this T cell receptor (beta chain) is a study of low-dose radiotherapy and immunotherapy resistance in tumors. As for the study in general: Treatment of Cohort 1 consisted of 0.5 Gy per fraction every 2 weeks, adding up to 6.5 Gy. With cycle 1 day 1 as the start, patients took oral aspirin 300 mg daily for four cycles. Participants in Cohort 2 were given 1 Gy per fraction every two weeks, for 13 Gy over 26 weeks.

First-strand cDNA relied on TRAV- and TRBV-specific primers spanning alpha and beta chains. TCR amplification used 20 PCR cycles, a constant-region primer and a V-primer adapter. Via MiXCR, TCRdb re-called the reads, giving one row per CDR3 protein. Among about 9,600 distinct CDR3 sequences listed, around 74% were seen once. Low-dose radiotherapy, low-dose cyclophosphamide, aspirin, ipilimumab and nivolumab were all given to the donors. This CDR3 is built from 11 residues. Germline CDR1 DFQATT, CDR2 SNEGSKA (reference sequence). The V end was cut by 4 bases, the J end by 10 bases, with 13 bases between.

The V call is TRBV20-1, the J call TRBJ1-1; unclear D gene. The sequence derives from a human donor with advanced metastatic prostate, ovarian, gallbladder or colorectal cancer (not recorded which). This table probably holds off-target reads from a library built for another chain. DNA of the CDR3: TGCAGTGCTAAAGAGTTAGACCTAGCTTTCTTT. It yields the protein CSAKELDLAFF.